These T cell receptor beta chains were read from a single sample in a study of T cells in Graves' hyperthyroidism and ophthalmopathy. One entry per CDR3 protein, called by TCRdb with MiXCR from the multiplex PCR reads. The sample comprises over 650,000 distinct CDR3 sequences, over 40% of which are singletons, and less than 8.5% rests with the top ten. The sequenced sample consisted of peripheral blood or thyroid tissue (not recorded which). The source is an adult man with Graves' disease, either hyperthyroidism or ophthalmopathy (not recorded which). The CDR3 runs from the conserved cysteine through the conserved F or W. The D gene is left open where the match is weak. Clone sizes are given selectively: once, few, many, or a class where the clone is expanded.

v_gene	len	abundance	d_gene	j_gene	CDR3nt	CDR3aa
TRBV7-9	15	.	TRBD1	TRBJ1-5	TGTGCCAGCAGCGGGACAGGGGTAGAGGGACAGCCCCAGCATTTT	CASSGTGVEGQPQHF
TRBV25-1	15	few	.	TRBJ2-2	TGTGCCAGCGTTGATGGTGGGTCGGGCACCGGGGAGCTGTTTTTT	CASVDGGSGTGELFF
TRBV20-1	13	.	.	TRBJ1-5	TGCAGTGCTGGGGACCCTCGCAATCAGCCCCAGCATTTT	CSAGDPRNQPQHF
TRBV4-1	17	.	.	TRBJ2-6	TGCGCCAGCAGCCAGGATCTCAGGAGTCCCGCGGCCAACGTCCTGACTTTC	CASSQDLRSPAANVLTF
TRBV20-1	14	.	TRBD2	TRBJ2-7	TGCAGTGCTAGCAGTTTCGGGGGGGACTACGAGCAGTACTTC	CSASSFGGDYEQYF
TRBV6-5	13	.	.	TRBJ1-1	TGTGCCAGCAGTCGAACCGACAGGCCTGAAGCTTTCTTT	CASSRTDRPEAFF
TRBV9	10	.	.	TRBJ2-7	TGTGCTAGCCACGCCTACGAGCAGTACTTC	CASHAYEQYF
TRBV6-1	16	.	.	TRBJ1-6	TGTGCCAGCAGTGAATATGGGGGACCTAAAAATTCACCCCTCCACTTT	CASSEYGGPKNSPLHF
TRBV7-9	16	many	TRBD2	TRBJ2-5	TGTGCCAGCAGCTGGACCGGCTATAGCGGGCAGGAGACCCAGTACTTC	CASSWTGYSGQETQYF
TRBV7-9	15	once	.	TRBJ2-5	TGTGCCAGCAGCTCGACGGGGGGCTCCACGAAGACCCAGTACTTC	CASSSTGGSTKTQYF
TRBV15	14	.	TRBD1	TRBJ2-7	TGTGCCACCAGCACCGGGACAGGGGTCGACGAGCAGTACTTC	CATSTGTGVDEQYF
TRBV10-3	15	.	TRBD2	TRBJ2-5	TGTGCCACCGTCCCACGGACCCCGGGAGGAGAGACCCAGTACTTC	CATVPRTPGGETQYF
TRBV6-6	11	many	.	TRBJ1-3	TGTGCCAGCAGTACTGGAAACACCATATATTTT	CASSTGNTIYF
TRBV7-9	13	many	.	TRBJ1-1	TGTGCCAGCAGGATTGACAGGAACACTGAAGCTTTCTTT	CASRIDRNTEAFF
TRBV20-1	12	.	.	TRBJ1-1	TGCAGTGCTGCCGGGTTGAACACTGAAGCTTTCTTT	CSAAGLNTEAFF
TRBV2	13	.	.	TRBJ2-7	TGTGCCAGCAGTGATGGGGCAGGGACCGAGCAGTACTTC	CASSDGAGTEQYF
TRBV7-9	15	many	.	TRBJ1-1	TGTGCCAGCAGCCATCCGGGAGCGACGAACACTGAAGCTTTCTTT	CASSHPGATNTEAFF
TRBV2	13	many	.	TRBJ2-2	TGTGCCAGCAGCCAGGGAGGTGCCGGGGAGCTGTTTTTT	CASSQGGAGELFF
TRBV29-1	12	.	TRBD1	TRBJ2-7	TGCAGCGGGGGACAGGGGGCGTACGAGCAGTACTTC	CSGGQGAYEQYF
TRBV20-1	13	many	.	TRBJ2-5	TGCAGTGCTAGGGCGGGTTACCAAGAGACCCAGTACTTC	CSARAGYQETQYF
TRBV7-9	15	.	TRBD1	TRBJ1-1	TGTGCCAGCAGCTTACAGGGGGTTCGGAACACTGAAGCTTTCTTT	CASSLQGVRNTEAFF
TRBV6-6	15	many	TRBD1	TRBJ2-7	TGTGCCAGCAGTTTCCCGGGACAGGGCGGCTACGAGCAGTACTTC	CASSFPGQGGYEQYF
TRBV10-3	13	once	.	TRBJ1-1	TGTGCCATCAGCCCCAACACGAACACTGAAGCTTTCTTT	CAISPNTNTEAFF
TRBV25-1	15	few	TRBD1	TRBJ1-1	TGTGCCAGCCGCGACAGGGGGCGCGGGAACACTGAAGCTTTCTTT	CASRDRGRGNTEAFF
TRBV6-6	15	few	TRBD1	TRBJ1-5	TGTGCCAGCATCCCGGACAGGGTGATCAATCAGCCCCAGCATTTT	CASIPDRVINQPQHF
TRBV7-9	15	few	.	TRBJ2-7	TGTGCCAGCAAAATGTTTAGCGGATACTCCTACGAGCAGTACTTC	CASKMFSGYSYEQYF
TRBV7-8	14	few	.	TRBJ1-2	TGTGCCAGCAGCTTAGCGAAAGGGTCGACTGGCTACACCTTC	CASSLAKGSTGYTF
TRBV5-1	15	few	.	TRBJ1-3	TGCGCCAGCACCCGAGACGGTAGCTCTGGAAACACCATATATTTT	CASTRDGSSGNTIYF
TRBV5-1	12	many	.	TRBJ1-1	TGCGCCAGCAGCTACCACACGGGTGAAGCTTTCTTT	CASSYHTGEAFF
TRBV12-3/TRBV12-4	15	.	.	TRBJ1-2	TGTGCCAGCAGTTCCCCCGGGACGCTTAACTATGGCTACACCTTC	CASSSPGTLNYGYTF
TRBV20-1	9	few	.	TRBJ2-2	TGCAGTGCTAGCGGGGAGCTGTTTTTT	CSASGELFF
TRBV11-2	14	.	.	TRBJ2-5	TGTGCCAGCAGCCAGGTACAGGGCAGGGGGACCCAGTACTTC	CASSQVQGRGTQYF
TRBV13	15	few	.	TRBJ1-1	TGTGCCAGCAGCTTTAGAGGGAAGATGAACACTGAAGCTTTCTTT	CASSFRGKMNTEAFF
TRBV15	15	few	TRBD2	TRBJ2-5	TGTGCCACCAGCAGTCGGACTAGCGGGAGTGAGACCCAGTACTTC	CATSSRTSGSETQYF
TRBV29-1	12	many	.	TRBJ2-5	TGCAGCGTTGAAACAGGGTTGGCGACCCAGTACTTC	CSVETGLATQYF
TRBV7-9	15	.	.	TRBJ2-5	TGTGCCAGCAGCAACCCACCAGACTCCCAAGAGACCCAGTACTTC	CASSNPPDSQETQYF
TRBV6-1	15	few	.	TRBJ1-2	TGTGCCAGCAGTGCTCGTGGAAGGCTTGCCCATGGCTACACCTTC	CASSARGRLAHGYTF
TRBV24-1	14	many	TRBD2	TRBJ2-5	TGTGCCACCAGTGATAGGACTAGCGGTGAGACCCAGTACTTC	CATSDRTSGETQYF
TRBV6-5	13	many	.	TRBJ2-7	TGTGCCAGCAATCGACAGGACCACTACGAGCAGTACTTC	CASNRQDHYEQYF
TRBV29-1	13	many	TRBD1	TRBJ2-7	TGCAGCGTTGAGACCAGGGGGTTCGGCGAGCAGTACTTC	CSVETRGFGEQYF
TRBV2	13	many	.	TRBJ1-6	TGTGCCAGCAGCCGGGACTATAATTCACCCCTCCACTTT	CASSRDYNSPLHF
TRBV3-1	14	.	TRBD1	TRBJ1-2	TGTGCCAGCAGTCGTGGGAGGGACAGCTATGGCTACACCTTC	CASSRGRDSYGYTF
TRBV7-9	14	many	TRBD1	TRBJ2-7	TGTGCCAGCAGTTCAGACAGGGCCTCCTACGAGCAGTACTTC	CASSSDRASYEQYF
TRBV11-2	15	.	.	TRBJ2-6	TGTGCCAGCAGTTTAGCAGGGTCTGGGGCCAACGGCCTGACTTTC	CASSLAGSGANGLTF
TRBV7-9	15	few	TRBD1	TRBJ2-5	TGTGCCAGCAGCTTATGGGCAGGGGGCGGAGAGACCCAGTACTTC	CASSLWAGGGETQYF
TRBV7-9	13	.	.	TRBJ1-2	TGTGCCAGCAGTTTATCTCGGTATGACGGCTACACCTTC	CASSLSRYDGYTF